The 18 T cell receptor beta chains presented below share a single source sample, sequenced in a study of T cells in localized non-small cell lung cancer. Repertoires were generated with immunoSEQ multiplex PCR, while TCRdb's copy carries only in-frame clones and drops some. The sample holds 60,000 to 65,000 clones, 90% seen once. The sequenced sample was peripheral blood, obtained before any cancer treatment. Source of these receptors: a woman aged 35-75 years with stage I lung adenocarcinoma.

This clone was counted once. The chain employs TRBV15 and TRBJ2-7; D uncertain. The ends were cut back, 0 bases at V and 4 bases at J, with 7 bases in the middle. The CDR3 is 13 residues long. Germline V gene data show CDR1 as LNHNV and CDR2 as YYDKDF (reference sequence). In DNA, the CDR3 is TGTGCCACCAGCAGAGATTCTCAGTACGAGCAGTACTTC. Protein: CATSRDSQYEQYF.

In this sample, this clone turned up once. The same CDR3 is also encoded by other DNA sequences in this sample. The chain recombines TRBV5-1 with TRBJ2-5; D remains unclear. Germline assignment: CDR1 SGHRS and CDR2 YFSETQ. The CDR3 is 11 amino acids. V was cut by 0 bases and J by 5 bases, with 2 bases left in between. The CDR3 nucleotides read TGCGCCAGCAGCTTGGCCGAGACCCAGTACTTC. Translation gives CASSLAETQYF.

This clone came up a few times. CDR3 nucleotides: TGTGCCAGTAGTATAGACATTTCGGGGTATCGTACCTACGAGCAGTACTTC. Its translation is CASSIDISGYRTYEQYF. The chain combines TRBV19 with TRBJ2-7; tentative D call: TRBD2 (5 bases). V lost 0 bases and J 2 bases, leaving 17 bases between the germline ends. Germline V CDR1 and CDR2: LNHDA, SQIVND (reference sequence). The CDR3 is made up of 17 amino acids.

The chain links TRBV28 to TRBJ1-2, with D unclear. The CDR3 spans 12 residues. Germline V gene data show CDR1 as MDHEN and CDR2 as SYDVKM. Trimming removed 6 bases at V and 4 bases at J, with 9 bases between. The CDR3 protein is CASSVKPYGYTF. The CDR3 bases are TGTGCCAGCAGCGTAAAACCCTATGGCTACACCTTC.

The chain carries TRBV15 and TRBJ2-5; D possibly corresponds to TRBD2 (6 bases). Germline V gives CDR1 LNHNV, CDR2 YYDKDF (reference sequence). The germline V and J ends were trimmed by 1 base and 3 bases, with 9 bases remaining between them. The CDR3 length is 14 residues. Here the CDR3 DNA reads TGTGCCACCAGCAGAGGGATAGCGGAAGAGACCCAGTACTTC. Amino acids: CATSRGIAEETQYF. The full variable domain, in which reference TRBV15 and TRBJ2-5 provide the parts outside the CDR3, is DAMVIQNPRYQVTQFGKPVTLSCSQTLNHNVMYWYQQKSSQAPKLLFHYYDKDFNNEADTPDNFQSRRPNTSFCFLDIRSPGLGDTAMYLCATSRGIAEETQYFGPGTRLLVL.

The chain recombines TRBV5-4 with TRBJ2-1; no clear D. V gave up 2 bases and J gave up 8 bases, with 11 bases separating them. The germline V gene has CDR1 SGHNT and CDR2 YYREEE (reference sequence). The CDR3 covers 13 residues. CDR3 amino acids: CASSLANFDEQFF. Written as DNA, the CDR3 is TGTGCCAGCAGCTTAGCGAATTTCGATGAGCAGTTCTTC.

V gene TRBV28 combines with J gene TRBJ2-3; a weak D match, TRBD2 (5 bases). The V gene's germline CDR1 is MDHEN and CDR2 SYDVKM. The CDR3 totals 15 residues. V shed 1 base and J shed 5 bases, with 13 bases lying between them. The CDR3 DNA sequence: TGTGCCAGCAGTTTATTAGGCGCCGAGGGAGATACGCAGTATTTT. Residues: CASSLLGAEGDTQYF.

The chain employs TRBV5-1 and TRBJ1-6, with D uncertain. This CDR3 region has 14 residues. The germline CDR1 and CDR2 sequences are SGHRS and YFSETQ. V dropped 5 bases and J dropped 5 bases, with 11 bases sitting between them. The CDR3 loop is CASSRTGDNSPLHF. For the CDR3, the DNA is TGCGCCAGCAGTCGGACGGGAGATAATTCACCCCTCCACTTT.

The chain carries TRBV19 and TRBJ1-1, with TRBD1 matching over 10 bases. Losses at the gene ends were 10 bases for V and 5 bases for J; bases not matched to a gene: 7. Germline lookup yields CDR1 LNHDA and CDR2 SQIVND (reference sequence). The CDR3 has 13 residues. CDR3 sequence reads: CATVRDRGTEAFF. The CDR3 DNA reads as TGTGCCACCGTCCGGGACAGGGGAACTGAAGCTTTCTTT.

The V and J genes are TRBV14 and TRBJ2-5; D is uncertain. The CDR3 is 18 residues long. Trimming removed 4 bases from V and 5 bases from J, with 26 bases in between. Germline values: CDR1 SGHDN, CDR2 FVKESK. The CDR3 reads CASSPQKGRNRLSETQYF. The CDR3 DNA sequence: TGTGCCAGCAGCCCCCAAAAGGGCCGCAACCGTCTATCGGAGACCCAGTACTTC.

This CDR3 is CASSQRTSGTSVTQYF. Here the CDR3 DNA reads TGCGCCAGCAGCCAAAGAACTAGCGGGACGTCGGTTACGCAGTATTTT. The J gene is TRBJ2-3, the V gene TRBV4-3; the match to TRBD2 covers 10 bases. CDR3 size: 16 residues. The trim removed 2 bases at V and 8 bases at J, leaving 10 bases unmatched. Germline V gene lookup returns CDR1 LGHNA and CDR2 YSLEER.

The chain uses TRBV19 and TRBJ1-2; the match to TRBD1 covers 8 bases. The CDR3 extends over 16 amino acids. V dropped 8 bases and J dropped 5; count of bases not matched to a gene: 16. Germline CDR1 and CDR2: LNHDA and SQIVND (reference sequence). CDR3 region: CASLQGAFKENYGYTF. The DNA for the CDR3 is TGTGCCAGTCTGCAGGGGGCTTTCAAGGAAAATTATGGCTACACCTTC.

V and J are TRBV19 and TRBJ2-1, with a weak D call TRBD2 (6 bases). V was clipped by 7 bases and J by 0 bases, with 13 bases between them. The germline gives CDR1 LNHDA, CDR2 SQIVND (reference sequence). The CDR3 is made up of 15 amino acids. Here the CDR3 DNA reads TGTGCCAGTACCCTAGCGAGTAGCTCCTACAATGAGCAGTTCTTC. This gives the protein CASTLASSSYNEQFF.

The chain uses TRBV4-2 and TRBJ1-1; D perhaps matches TRBD1 (6 bases). CDR1 and CDR2 (germline): LGHNA, YNFKEQ. The CDR3 is 16 amino acids. Trimming took off 6 bases at V and 6 bases at J, with 23 bases between the two ends. The chain's CDR3 is CASRPLLSRGNSEAFF. The CDR3 DNA is TGTGCCAGCAGGCCCCTCCTTTCGAGGGGGAATTCTGAAGCTTTCTTT.

The count of this clone is one. The CDR3 sequence is CASRPGTRDTQYF. The CDR3 bases are TGTGCCAGCAGACCCGGGACTAGGGATACGCAGTATTTT. The chain recombines TRBV7-2 with TRBJ2-3; 8 bases fit TRBD2. V lost 6 bases, J lost 6 bases, and 5 bases stayed unmatched. CDR3 length: 13 amino acids. Germline CDR1 is SGHTA and CDR2 is FQGNSA.

The chain uses TRBV7-6 and TRBJ2-5; no clear D gene. V was cut by 1 base and J by 5 bases, with 5 bases left in between. The V gene's germline CDR1 is SGHVS and CDR2 FNYEAQ. CDR3 size: 12 residues. CDR3 nucleotide sequence: TGTGCCAGCAGCTTAGGCCCGGAGACCCAGTACTTC. As protein: CASSLGPETQYF.

J is TRBJ2-5 and V is TRBV5-1, with TRBD2 as a possible D gene (5 bases). This CDR3 is built from 16 residues. The V end lost 0 bases, the J end lost 2 bases, and 14 bases lay between the germline ends. CDR1 is SGHRS, CDR2 YFSETQ, per germline. The CDR3 nucleotides are TGCGCCAGCAGCTTGGCCGTTCAGACGGGACAAGAGACCCAGTACTTC. Its protein is CASSLAVQTGQETQYF.

The V gene is TRBV27, the J gene TRBJ1-1; D is unresolved. V lost 10 bases, J lost 3 bases, and 18 bases lay in between. Per germline, CDR1 MNHEY and CDR2 SMNVEV (reference sequence). The CDR3 length is 14 residues. As DNA, the CDR3 is TGTGCCACCCAAGACCGGGAAGCCGACACTGAAGCTTTCTTT. Protein product: CATQDREADTEAFF.